Included here is one TCR beta chain sequence, with context. Antigen specificity is unknown. The CDR3 is 14 amino acids. The V gene lost 1 base and the J gene lost 1 base, with 7 bases spanning the gap. Germline V gene data show CDR1 as SGHAT and CDR2 as FQDESV (reference sequence). Profiled with immunoSEQ multiplex PCR; TCRdb holds only in-frame clones, not every one. The data contain 150,000 to 200,000 clones, roughly 88% of them singletons. This sample was included in a study of cytomegalovirus exposure and HLA in healthy donors. Study-wide results and caveats: The study found most TCR sequences rare, yet found some public TCRs in many donors. It was reportedly the case that the classifier diagnosed cytomegalovirus status with high specificity and sensitivity.

Among the approximately 110 subjects of the validation cohort, separate from the approximately 700-subject first cohort, were the donors. The sequencing input was PBMCs. V is TRBV11-1 and J is TRBJ1-1; D gene ambiguous. The TCR originated in a woman under 30 in good health and CMV-seronegative. The CDR3 loop reads CASSLEPKNTEAFF. DNA for the CDR3: TGTGCCAGCAGCTTAGAGCCTAAGAACACTGAAGCTTTCTTT.